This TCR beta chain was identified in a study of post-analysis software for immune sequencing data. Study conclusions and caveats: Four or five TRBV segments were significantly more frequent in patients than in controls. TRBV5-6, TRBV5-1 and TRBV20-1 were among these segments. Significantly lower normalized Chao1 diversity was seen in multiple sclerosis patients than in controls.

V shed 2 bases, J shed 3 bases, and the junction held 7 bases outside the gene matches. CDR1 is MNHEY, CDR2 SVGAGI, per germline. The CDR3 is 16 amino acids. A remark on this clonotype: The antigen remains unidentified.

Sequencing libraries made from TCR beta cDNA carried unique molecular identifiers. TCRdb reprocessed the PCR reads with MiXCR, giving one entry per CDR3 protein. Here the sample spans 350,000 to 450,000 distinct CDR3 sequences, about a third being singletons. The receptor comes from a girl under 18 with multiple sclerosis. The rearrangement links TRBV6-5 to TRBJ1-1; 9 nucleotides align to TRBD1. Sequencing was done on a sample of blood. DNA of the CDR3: TGTGCCAGCAGTTACCATGGGACAGGGAAGTACACTGAAGCTTTCTTT. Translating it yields CASSYHGTGKYTEAFF.